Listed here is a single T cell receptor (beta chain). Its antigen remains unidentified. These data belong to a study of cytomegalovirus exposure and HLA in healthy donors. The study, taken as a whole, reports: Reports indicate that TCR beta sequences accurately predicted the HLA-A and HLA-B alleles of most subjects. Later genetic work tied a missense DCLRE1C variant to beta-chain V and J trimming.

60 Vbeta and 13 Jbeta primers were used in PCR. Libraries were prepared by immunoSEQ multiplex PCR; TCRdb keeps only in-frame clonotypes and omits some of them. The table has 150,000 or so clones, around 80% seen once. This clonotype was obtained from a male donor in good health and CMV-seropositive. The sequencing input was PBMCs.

The DNA of the CDR3 is TGTGCCAGCAGTGCCCGGAGAGCGGGAGTTGAGTACGAGCAGTACTTC. Amino acids: CASSARRAGVEYEQYF. V and J are TRBV27 and TRBJ2-7, with 8 bases aligning to TRBD2. The trim removed 5 bases at V and 4 bases at J, leaving 13 bases unmatched. The CDR3 spans 16 residues. Germline V gene lookup returns CDR1 MNHEY and CDR2 SMNVEV (reference sequence).